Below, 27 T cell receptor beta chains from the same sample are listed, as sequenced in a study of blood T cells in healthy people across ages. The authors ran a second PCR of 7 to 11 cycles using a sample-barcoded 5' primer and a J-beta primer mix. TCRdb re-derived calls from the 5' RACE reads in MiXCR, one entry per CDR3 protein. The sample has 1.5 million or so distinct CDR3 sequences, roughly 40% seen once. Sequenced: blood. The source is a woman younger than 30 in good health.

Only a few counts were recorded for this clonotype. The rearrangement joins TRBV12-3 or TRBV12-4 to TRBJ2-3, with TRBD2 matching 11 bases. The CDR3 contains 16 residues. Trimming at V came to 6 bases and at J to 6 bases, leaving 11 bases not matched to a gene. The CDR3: CASRTTSGNLTDTQYF. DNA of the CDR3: TGTGCCAGCAGAACGACTAGCGGGAACCTTACCGATACGCAGTATTTT.

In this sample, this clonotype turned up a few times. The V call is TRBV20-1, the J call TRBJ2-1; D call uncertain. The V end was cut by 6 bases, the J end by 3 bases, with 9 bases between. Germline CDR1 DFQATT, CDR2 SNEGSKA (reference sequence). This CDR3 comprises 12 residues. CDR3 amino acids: CSADGDYNEQFF. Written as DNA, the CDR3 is TGCAGTGCAGACGGTGACTACAATGAGCAGTTCTTC.

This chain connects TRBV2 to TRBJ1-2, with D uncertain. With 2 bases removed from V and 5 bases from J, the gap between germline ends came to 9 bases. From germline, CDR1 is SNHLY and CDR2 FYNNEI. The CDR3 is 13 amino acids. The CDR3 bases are TGTGCCAGCAGTGAACGTCCCGTATATGGCTACACCTTC. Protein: CASSERPVYGYTF.

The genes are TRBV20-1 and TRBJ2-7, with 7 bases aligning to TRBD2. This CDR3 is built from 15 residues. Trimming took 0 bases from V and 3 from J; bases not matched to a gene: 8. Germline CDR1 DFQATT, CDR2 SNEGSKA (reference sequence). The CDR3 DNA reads TGCAGTGCTAGAGATGGGGAGGGCCGGGGCTACGAGCAGTACTTC. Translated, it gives CSARDGEGRGYEQYF.

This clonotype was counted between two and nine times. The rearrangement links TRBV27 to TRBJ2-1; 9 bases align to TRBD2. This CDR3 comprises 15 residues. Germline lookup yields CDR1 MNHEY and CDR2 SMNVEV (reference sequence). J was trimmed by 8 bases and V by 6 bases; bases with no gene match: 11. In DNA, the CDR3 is TGTGCCAGCAGGGCGGGGCTAGCGGGAATCTATGAGCAGTTCTTC. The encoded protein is CASRAGLAGIYEQFF.

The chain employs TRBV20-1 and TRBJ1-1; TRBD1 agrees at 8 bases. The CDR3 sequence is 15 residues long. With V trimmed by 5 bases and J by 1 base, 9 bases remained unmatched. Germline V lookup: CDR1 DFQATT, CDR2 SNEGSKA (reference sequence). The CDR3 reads CSAPGQGRSNTEAFF. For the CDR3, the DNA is TGCAGTGCTCCAGGACAGGGACGGTCGAACACTGAAGCTTTCTTT.

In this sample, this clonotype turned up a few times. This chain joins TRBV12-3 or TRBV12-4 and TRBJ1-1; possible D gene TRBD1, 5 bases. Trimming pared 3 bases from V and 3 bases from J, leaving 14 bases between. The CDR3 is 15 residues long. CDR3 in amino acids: CASSFGAAGDTEAFF. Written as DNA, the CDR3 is TGTGCCAGCAGTTTCGGGGCAGCCGGAGACACTGAAGCTTTCTTT.

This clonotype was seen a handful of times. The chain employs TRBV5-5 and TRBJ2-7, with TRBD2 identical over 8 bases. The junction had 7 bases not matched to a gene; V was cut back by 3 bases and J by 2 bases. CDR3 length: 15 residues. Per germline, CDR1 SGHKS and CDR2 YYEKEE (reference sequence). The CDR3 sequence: CASSSGLGFAYEQYF. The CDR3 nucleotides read TGTGCCAGCAGCTCGGGACTAGGATTTGCCTACGAGCAGTACTTC.

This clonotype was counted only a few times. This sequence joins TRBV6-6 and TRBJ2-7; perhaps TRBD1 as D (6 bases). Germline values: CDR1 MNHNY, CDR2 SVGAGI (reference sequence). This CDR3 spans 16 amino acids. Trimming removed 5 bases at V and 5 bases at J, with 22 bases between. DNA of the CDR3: TGTGCCAGCAGTCTCCTTACAGGGACCCCAGTCAACGAGCAGTACTTC. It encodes CASSLLTGTPVNEQYF.

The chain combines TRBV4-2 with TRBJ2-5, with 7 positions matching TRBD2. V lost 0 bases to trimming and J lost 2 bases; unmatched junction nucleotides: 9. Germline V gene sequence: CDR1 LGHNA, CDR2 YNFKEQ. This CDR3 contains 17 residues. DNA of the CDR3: TGTGCCAGCAGCCAAGATCGGGGTCGGCGGGGGCAAGAGACCCAGTACTTC. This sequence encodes CASSQDRGRRGQETQYF.

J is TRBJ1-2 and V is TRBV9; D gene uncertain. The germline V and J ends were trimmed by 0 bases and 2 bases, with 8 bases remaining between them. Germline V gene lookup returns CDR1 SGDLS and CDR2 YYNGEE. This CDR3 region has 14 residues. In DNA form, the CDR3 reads TGTGCCAGCAGCGTAGTGGGTGAGAACTATGGCTACACCTTC. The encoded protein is CASSVVGENYGYTF.

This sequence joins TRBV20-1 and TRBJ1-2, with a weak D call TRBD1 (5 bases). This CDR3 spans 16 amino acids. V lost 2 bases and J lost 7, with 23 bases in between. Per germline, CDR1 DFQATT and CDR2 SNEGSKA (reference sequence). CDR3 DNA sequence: TGCAGTGCTAGACCCCTTGATGGGGGATTGAGGAGTGGCTACACCTTC. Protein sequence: CSARPLDGGLRSGYTF.

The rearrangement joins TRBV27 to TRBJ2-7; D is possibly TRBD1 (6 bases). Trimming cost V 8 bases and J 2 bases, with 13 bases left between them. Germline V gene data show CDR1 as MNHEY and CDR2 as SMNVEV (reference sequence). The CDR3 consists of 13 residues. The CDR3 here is CASCTGQAYEQYF. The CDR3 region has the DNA TGTGCCAGCTGCACGGGACAAGCCTACGAGCAGTACTTC.

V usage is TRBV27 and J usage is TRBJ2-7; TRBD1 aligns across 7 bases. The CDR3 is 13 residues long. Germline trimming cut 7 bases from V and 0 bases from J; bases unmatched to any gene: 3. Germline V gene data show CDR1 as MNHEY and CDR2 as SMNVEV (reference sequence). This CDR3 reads CASIDRASYEQYF. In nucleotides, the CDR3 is TGTGCCAGCATCGACAGGGCCTCCTACGAGCAGTACTTC.

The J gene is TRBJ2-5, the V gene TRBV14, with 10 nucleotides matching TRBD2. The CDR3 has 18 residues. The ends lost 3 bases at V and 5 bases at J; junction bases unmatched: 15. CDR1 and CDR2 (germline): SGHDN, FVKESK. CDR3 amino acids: CASSQQTGTSAIWETQYF. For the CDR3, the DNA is TGTGCCAGCAGCCAGCAGACCGGGACTAGCGCGATTTGGGAGACCCAGTACTTC.

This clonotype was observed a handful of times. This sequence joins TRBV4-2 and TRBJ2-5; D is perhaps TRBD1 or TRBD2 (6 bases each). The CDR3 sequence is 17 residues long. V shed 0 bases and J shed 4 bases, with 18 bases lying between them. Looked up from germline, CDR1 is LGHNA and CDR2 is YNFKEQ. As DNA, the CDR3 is TGTGCCAGCAGCCAAGATCCATCTGGGGGGCGAAGAGAGACCCAGTACTTC. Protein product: CASSQDPSGGRRETQYF.

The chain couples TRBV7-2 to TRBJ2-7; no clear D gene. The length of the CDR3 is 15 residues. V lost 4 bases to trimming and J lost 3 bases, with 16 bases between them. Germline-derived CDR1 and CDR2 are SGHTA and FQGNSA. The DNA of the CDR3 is TGTGCCAGCAGCTCCATTCAGACATTAAACTACGAGCAGTACTTC. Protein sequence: CASSSIQTLNYEQYF.

CDR3 bases: TGCAGCGTGGCCGGGACGGACTCTGGAAACACCATATATTTT. Amino acid sequence: CSVAGTDSGNTIYF. V is TRBV29-1 and J is TRBJ1-3; D perhaps matches TRBD1 (5 bases). The CDR3 extends over 14 amino acids. V lost 6 bases, J lost 0 bases, and 12 bases lay in between. Per the germline V gene, CDR1 is SQVTM and CDR2 is ANQGSEA.

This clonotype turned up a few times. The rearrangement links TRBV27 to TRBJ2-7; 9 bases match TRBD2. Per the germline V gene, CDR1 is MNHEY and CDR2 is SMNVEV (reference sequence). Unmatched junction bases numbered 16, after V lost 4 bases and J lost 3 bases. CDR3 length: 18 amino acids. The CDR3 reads CASSSLPGLALNNYEQYF. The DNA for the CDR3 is TGTGCCAGCAGTTCACTCCCGGGACTAGCCCTGAATAACTACGAGCAGTACTTC.

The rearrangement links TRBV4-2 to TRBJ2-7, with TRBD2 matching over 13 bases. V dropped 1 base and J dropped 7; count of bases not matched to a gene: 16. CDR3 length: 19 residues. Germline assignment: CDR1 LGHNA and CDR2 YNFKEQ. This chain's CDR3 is CASSQGGLAGVFSYNEQYF. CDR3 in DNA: TGTGCCAGCAGCCAAGGTGGACTAGCGGGAGTCTTCTCCTACAATGAGCAGTACTTC.

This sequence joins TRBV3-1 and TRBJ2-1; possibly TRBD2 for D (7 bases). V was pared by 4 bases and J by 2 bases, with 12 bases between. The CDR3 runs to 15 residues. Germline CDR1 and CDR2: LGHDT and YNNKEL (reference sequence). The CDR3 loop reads CASSRGGDAYNEQFF. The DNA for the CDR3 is TGTGCCAGCAGCCGAGGGGGGGACGCCTACAATGAGCAGTTCTTC.

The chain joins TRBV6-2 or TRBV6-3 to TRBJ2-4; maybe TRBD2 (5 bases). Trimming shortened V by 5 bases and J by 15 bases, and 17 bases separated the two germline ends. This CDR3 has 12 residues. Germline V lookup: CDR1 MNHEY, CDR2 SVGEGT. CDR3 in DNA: TGTGCCAGCAGTCGTTCTTTTATGGAGGTGTACTTC. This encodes CASSRSFMEVYF.

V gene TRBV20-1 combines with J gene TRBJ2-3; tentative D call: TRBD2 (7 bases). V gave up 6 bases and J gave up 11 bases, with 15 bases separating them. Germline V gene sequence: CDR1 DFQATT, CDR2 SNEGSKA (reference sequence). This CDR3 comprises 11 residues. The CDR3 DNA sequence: TGCAGTGCCTGGGGGGCTAGCGGGCAGTATTTT. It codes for CSAWGASGQYF.

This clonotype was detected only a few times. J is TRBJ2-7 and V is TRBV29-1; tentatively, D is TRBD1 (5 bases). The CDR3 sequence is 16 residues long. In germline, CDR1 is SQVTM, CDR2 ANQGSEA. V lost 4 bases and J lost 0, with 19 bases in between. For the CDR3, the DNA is TGCAGCGTTGGGGGAAAGACAGATCCTAGCTCCTACGAGCAGTACTTC. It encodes CSVGGKTDPSSYEQYF.

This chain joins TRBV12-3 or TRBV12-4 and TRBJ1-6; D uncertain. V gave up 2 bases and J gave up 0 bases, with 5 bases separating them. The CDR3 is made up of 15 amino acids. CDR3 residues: CASSLHSSYNSPLHF. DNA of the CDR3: TGTGCCAGCAGTTTACACAGCTCCTATAATTCACCCCTCCACTTT.

The CDR3 protein is CASSLDPSGFRPQHF. DNA of the CDR3: TGTGCCAGCAGCTTAGATCCGTCAGGGTTCAGGCCCCAGCATTTT. The gene calls are TRBV11-2 and TRBJ1-5; TRBD1 is a possible D gene (5 bases). The length of the CDR3 is 15 residues. Germline CDR1 is SGHAT and CDR2 is FQNNGV. Trimming pared 0 bases from V and 9 bases from J, leaving 15 bases between.

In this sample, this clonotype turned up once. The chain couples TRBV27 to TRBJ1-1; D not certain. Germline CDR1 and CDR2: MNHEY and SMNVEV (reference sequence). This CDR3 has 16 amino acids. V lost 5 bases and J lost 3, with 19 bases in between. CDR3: CASSVIPLSFHTEAFF. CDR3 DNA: TGTGCCAGCAGTGTGATACCCCTGAGTTTTCACACTGAAGCTTTCTTT.